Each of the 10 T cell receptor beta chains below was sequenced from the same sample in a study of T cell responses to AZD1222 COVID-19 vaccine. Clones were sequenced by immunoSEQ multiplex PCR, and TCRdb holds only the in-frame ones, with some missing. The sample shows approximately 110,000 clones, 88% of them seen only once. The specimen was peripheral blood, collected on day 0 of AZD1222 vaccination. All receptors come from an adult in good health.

CDR3 coding DNA: TGTGCCAGCAGCTCACCCGACAGGCCCGTTGGGGCTTTCTTT. This codes for CASSSPDRPVGAFF. The genes are TRBV5-4 and TRBJ1-1, with D tentatively TRBD1 (6 bases). The germline V and J ends were trimmed by 3 bases and 11 bases, with 20 bases remaining between them. Germline CDR1 is SGHNT and CDR2 is YYREEE (reference sequence). There are 14 residues in the CDR3.

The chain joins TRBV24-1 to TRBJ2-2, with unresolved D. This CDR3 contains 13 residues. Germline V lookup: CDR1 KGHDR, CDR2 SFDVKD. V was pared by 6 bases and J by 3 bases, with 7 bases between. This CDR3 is CATSRRDTGELFF. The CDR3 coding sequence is TGTGCCACCAGTAGAAGAGACACCGGGGAGCTGTTTTTT.

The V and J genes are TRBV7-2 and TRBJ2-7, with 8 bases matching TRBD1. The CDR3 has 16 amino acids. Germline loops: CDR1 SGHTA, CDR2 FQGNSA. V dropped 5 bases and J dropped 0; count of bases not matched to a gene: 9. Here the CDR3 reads CASSLRVGTGSYEQYF. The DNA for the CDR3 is TGTGCCAGCAGCCTTAGAGTTGGGACAGGCTCCTACGAGCAGTACTTC.

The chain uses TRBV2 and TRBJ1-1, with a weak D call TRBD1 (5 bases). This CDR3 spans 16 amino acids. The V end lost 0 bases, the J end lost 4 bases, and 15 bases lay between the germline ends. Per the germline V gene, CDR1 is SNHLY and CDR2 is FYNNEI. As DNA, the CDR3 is TGTGCCAGCAGTGAAGCGCTTCCGGGGGTTAGCACTGAAGCTTTCTTT. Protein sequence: CASSEALPGVSTEAFF. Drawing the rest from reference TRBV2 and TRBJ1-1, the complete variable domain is EPEVTQTPSHQVTQMGQEVILRCVPISNHLYFYWYRQILGQKVEFLVSFYNNEISEKSEIFDDQFSVERPDGSNFTLKIRSTKLEDSAMYFCASSEALPGVSTEAFFGQGTRLTVV.

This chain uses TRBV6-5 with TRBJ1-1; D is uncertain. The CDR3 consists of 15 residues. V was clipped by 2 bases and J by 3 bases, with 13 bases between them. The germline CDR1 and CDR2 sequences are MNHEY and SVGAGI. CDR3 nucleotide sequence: TGTGCCAGCAGTTACCGGCGGGGTGTCGACACTGAAGCTTTCTTT. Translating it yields CASSYRRGVDTEAFF.

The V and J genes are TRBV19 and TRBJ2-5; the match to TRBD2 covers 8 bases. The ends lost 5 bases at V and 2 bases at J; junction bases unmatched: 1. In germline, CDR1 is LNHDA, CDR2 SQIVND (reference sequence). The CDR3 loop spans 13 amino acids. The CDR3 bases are TGTGCCAGTAGTGGACTAGCTCAAGAGACCCAGTACTTC. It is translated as CASSGLAQETQYF.

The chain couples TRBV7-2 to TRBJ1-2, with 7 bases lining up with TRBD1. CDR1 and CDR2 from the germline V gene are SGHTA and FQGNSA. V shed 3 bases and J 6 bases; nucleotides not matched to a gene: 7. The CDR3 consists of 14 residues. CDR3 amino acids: CASSFGQALNGYTF. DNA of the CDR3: TGTGCCAGCAGCTTCGGACAGGCCCTAAATGGCTACACCTTC.

The CDR3 here is CASSLTLAGEYNEQFF. CDR3 nucleotides: TGTGCCAGCAGCCTGACCCTAGCGGGGGAGTACAATGAGCAGTTCTTC. This rearrangement joins TRBV7-9 to TRBJ2-1, with TRBD2 matching over 10 bases. The CDR3 is made up of 16 amino acids. J gave up 4 bases and V 5 bases, and 8 bases lay outside the gene matches. Germline CDR1 reads SEHNR; CDR2 reads FQNEAQ (reference sequence).

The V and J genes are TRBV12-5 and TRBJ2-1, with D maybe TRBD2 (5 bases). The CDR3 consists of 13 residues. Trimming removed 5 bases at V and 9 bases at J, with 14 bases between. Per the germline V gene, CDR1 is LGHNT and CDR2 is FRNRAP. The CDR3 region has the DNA TGTGCTAGTGGTCCGACTATCTACGGTGAGCAGTTCTTC. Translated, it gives CASGPTIYGEQFF.

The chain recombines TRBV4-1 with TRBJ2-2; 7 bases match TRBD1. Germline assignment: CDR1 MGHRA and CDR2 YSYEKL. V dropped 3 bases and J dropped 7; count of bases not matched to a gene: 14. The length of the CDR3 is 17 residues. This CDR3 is CASSHVKAGGIIGELFF. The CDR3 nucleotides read TGCGCCAGCAGCCATGTGAAGGCAGGGGGTATTATCGGGGAGCTGTTTTTT.